The 28 T cell receptor beta chains reported below all come from one sample, sequenced in a study of shared clonotypes between healthy human individuals. Measured with immunoSEQ multiplex PCR; TCRdb has only the in-frame clones, and not every one. Of approximately 500,000 clones in the sample, about 96% were seen once. The sample comprised naive CD4+ T cells sorted from blood. Indicated subset: CD45RA+ positively selected. The receptors come from a woman aged 25 to 39 in good health.

This chain connects TRBV6-5 to TRBJ2-7; D unresolved. CDR1 is MNHEY, CDR2 SVGAGI, per germline. Trimming left V 5 bases short and J 9 bases short, with 14 bases between. The CDR3 contains 12 residues. The CDR3 DNA sequence: TGTGCCAGCAGTGCGTCCAACCAAGTGCAGTACTTC. Translated, it gives CASSASNQVQYF.

V is TRBV5-1 and J is TRBJ1-5; D remains ambiguous. Trimming shortened V by 0 bases and J by 6 bases, and 7 bases separated the two germline ends. The length of the CDR3 is 13 residues. Germline-derived CDR1 and CDR2 are SGHRS and YFSETQ. The CDR3 bases are TGCGCCAGCAGCTTGGCAGGCCCTCAGCCCCAGCATTTT. It codes for CASSLAGPQPQHF.

In nucleotides, the CDR3 is TGTGCCAGCAGCCCCCCGGTGGCTAGCAATCAGCCCCAGCATTTT. Amino acids: CASSPPVASNQPQHF. The rearrangement links TRBV11-2 to TRBJ1-5; D gene uncertain. Germline V gene data show CDR1 as SGHAT and CDR2 as FQNNGV. The CDR3 sequence is 15 residues long. The V end lost 5 bases, the J end lost 0 bases, and 11 bases lay between the germline ends. The whole variable domain, filled in from reference TRBV11-2 and TRBJ1-5, reads EAGVAQSPRYKIIEKRQSVAFWCNPISGHATLYWYQQILGQGPKLLIQFQNNGVVDDSQLPKDRFSAERLKGVDSTLKIQPAKLEDSAVYLCASSPPVASNQPQHFGDGTRLSIL.

The gene calls are TRBV11-2 and TRBJ2-5, with 9 nucleotides matching TRBD2. Matching the DNA end better, TRBJ2-7 makes the J call doubtful. The CDR3 is 15 residues long. Per the germline V gene, CDR1 is SGHAT and CDR2 is FQNNGV. CDR3 coding DNA: TGTGCCAGCAGCTTAGTTCTAGCGGGATCCTACGAGCAGTACTTC. Its protein is CASSLVLAGSYEQYF.

The table lists this clone with a count of one. The chain is built from TRBV5-5 and TRBJ2-3, with D perhaps TRBD1 (6 bases). The CDR3 runs 15 residues. Trimming cost V 5 bases and J 4 bases, with 17 bases left between them. Germline V CDR1 and CDR2: SGHKS, YYEKEE (reference sequence). The CDR3 region has the DNA TGTGCCAGCAGTACACAGGGACGACTCCCAGATACGCAGTATTTT. The encoded protein is CASSTQGRLPDTQYF.

This clone was found a few times. The rearrangement uses TRBV28 and TRBJ1-5; perhaps TRBD1 as D (5 bases). Per the germline V gene, CDR1 is MDHEN and CDR2 is SYDVKM. Trimming pared 10 bases from V and 1 base from J, leaving 8 bases between. The CDR3 has 12 residues. This chain's CDR3 is CATRESNQPQHF. The CDR3 nucleotides are TGTGCCACCAGGGAAAGCAATCAGCCCCAGCATTTT.

This chain connects TRBV28 to TRBJ1-2; D ambiguous. There are 14 residues in the CDR3. CDR1 and CDR2 (germline): MDHEN, SYDVKM. V was shortened by 4 bases and J by 2 bases, with 11 bases between the two germline ends. The CDR3 sequence is CASSWRTGNYGYTF. CDR3 sequence (DNA): TGTGCCAGCAGTTGGAGGACGGGAAACTATGGCTACACCTTC.

The chain carries TRBV7-6 and TRBJ1-4; D remains unclear. The CDR3 consists of 15 residues. CDR1 is SGHVS, CDR2 FNYEAQ, per germline. Trimming removed 5 bases from V and 0 bases from J, with 10 bases in between. In DNA, the CDR3 is TGTGCCAGCAGCCCACAGTGGACAACTAATGAAAAACTGTTTTTT. Protein: CASSPQWTTNEKLFF.

The genes are TRBV28 and TRBJ2-7; D is perhaps TRBD1 (5 bases). Germline V gives CDR1 MDHEN, CDR2 SYDVKM. The V end was cut by 1 base, the J end by 2 bases, with 12 bases between. The length of the CDR3 is 15 residues. CDR3 bases: TGTGCCAGCAGTTTATTAGGCAGGGCGCCCTACGAGCAGTACTTC. Protein product: CASSLLGRAPYEQYF.

The chain uses TRBV6-6 and TRBJ2-3, with TRBD2 matching 7 bases. J gave up 3 bases and V 0 bases, and 6 bases lay outside the gene matches. CDR3 length: 16 residues. Germline CDR1 is MNHNY and CDR2 is SVGAGI (reference sequence). CDR3 sequence reads: CASSYSLAGATDTQYF. The CDR3 DNA reads TGTGCCAGCAGTTACTCTCTCGCGGGAGCAACAGATACGCAGTATTTT.

The chain has TRBV10-3 and TRBJ1-1; D is undetermined. Germline lookup yields CDR1 ENHRY and CDR2 SYGVKD. The V end was cut by 4 bases, the J end by 3 bases, with 9 bases between. The CDR3 has 13 amino acids. The CDR3: CAISVTGDTEAFF. As DNA, the CDR3 is TGTGCCATCAGTGTAACGGGTGACACTGAAGCTTTCTTT.

For the CDR3, the DNA is TGTGCCAGCAGTTCCGACAGGGCCGAGCAGTACTTC. It is translated as CASSSDRAEQYF. V and J are TRBV2 and TRBJ2-5; 7 nucleotides line up with TRBD1. The J call is in doubt because the DNA end fits TRBJ2-7 better. This CDR3 is built from 12 residues. Germline values: CDR1 SNHLY, CDR2 FYNNEI.

CDR3 nucleotides: TGTGCCAGCAGTGAATCGTTAGCGGGAATAAATGAGCAGTTCTTC. The encoded protein is CASSESLAGINEQFF. The genes are TRBV2 and TRBJ2-1, with TRBD2 identical over 8 bases. In germline, CDR1 is SNHLY, CDR2 FYNNEI. V was pared by 2 bases and J by 7 bases, with 7 bases of the junction left unmatched. The CDR3 is 15 residues long.

V gene TRBV2 combines with J gene TRBJ1-5, with a possible D match to TRBD1 (5 bases). This CDR3 has 14 residues. CDR1 and CDR2 (germline): SNHLY, FYNNEI. Trimming shortened V by 4 bases and J by 6 bases, and 13 bases separated the two germline ends. CDR3 in amino acids: CASSAEGYGQPQHF. CDR3 coding DNA: TGTGCCAGCAGTGCTGAGGGGTACGGTCAGCCCCAGCATTTT.

This clone is a singleton in its sample. V is TRBV11-3 and J is TRBJ2-7; 10 nucleotides align to TRBD1. CDR3 length: 15 residues. The V and J ends lost 5 bases and 3 bases, in that order; junction bases with no gene match: 7. Germline V gene lookup returns CDR1 SGHNT and CDR2 YENEEA. The CDR3 sequence: CASSLSGTGDYEQYF. In DNA form, the CDR3 reads TGTGCCAGCAGCCTATCTGGGACAGGGGACTACGAGCAGTACTTC.

The V gene is TRBV5-1, the J gene TRBJ2-5; the D is unclear. The CDR3 covers 13 residues. V was clipped by 3 bases and J by 0 bases, with 6 bases between them. Per germline, CDR1 SGHRS and CDR2 YFSETQ. The CDR3 bases are TGCGCCAGCAGCTCGCGCTACCAAGAGACCCAGTACTTC. Translated, it gives CASSSRYQETQYF. The complete variable domain, with remaining parts taken from reference TRBV5-1 and TRBJ2-5, reads KAGVTQTPRYLIKTRGQQVTLSCSPISGHRSVSWYQQTPGQGLQFLFEYFSETQRNKGNFPGRFSGRQFSNSRSEMNVSTLELGDSALYLCASSSRYQETQYFGPGTRLLVL.

The V gene is TRBV2, the J gene TRBJ1-2; D not certain. The germline V gene has CDR1 SNHLY and CDR2 FYNNEI. V gave up 5 bases and J gave up 0 bases, with 4 bases separating them. The CDR3 has 12 amino acids. This chain's CDR3 is CASSPSNYGYTF. The CDR3 nucleotides read TGTGCCAGCAGTCCCTCTAACTATGGCTACACCTTC. The entire variable domain, with the rest obtained from reference TRBV2 and TRBJ1-2, is as follows: EPEVTQTPSHQVTQMGQEVILRCVPISNHLYFYWYRQILGQKVEFLVSFYNNEISEKSEIFDDQFSVERPDGSNFTLKIRSTKLEDSAMYFCASSPSNYGYTFGSGTRLTVV.

V and J are TRBV7-6 and TRBJ2-1; D is ambiguous. The CDR3 is 13 residues long. Germline-derived CDR1 and CDR2 are SGHVS and FNYEAQ. Trimming shortened V by 2 bases and J by 8 bases, and 10 bases separated the two germline ends. The DNA of the CDR3 is TGTGCCAGCAGCTTAATTGGTTCCGATGAGCAGTTCTTC. Its translation: CASSLIGSDEQFF.

V usage is TRBV27 and J usage is TRBJ1-5, with D possibly being TRBD1 (6 bases). The CDR3 runs to 15 residues. Trimming stripped 2 bases from V and 3 bases from J, with 11 bases between. Germline V gene lookup returns CDR1 MNHEY and CDR2 SMNVEV (reference sequence). The CDR3 bases are TGTGCCAGCAGTTTAACGGGGGGGCTCAATCAGCCCCAGCATTTT. Its translation: CASSLTGGLNQPQHF.

The gene calls are TRBV18 and TRBJ2-7; D uncertain. This CDR3 spans 14 amino acids. Trimming removed 2 bases from V and 5 bases from J, with 13 bases in between. Germline V gene lookup returns CDR1 KGHSH and CDR2 LQKENI. CDR3 in DNA: TGTGCCAGCTCACCAATGACGGAACGTCACGAGCAGTACTTC. Its protein product is CASSPMTERHEQYF. Using reference TRBV18 and TRBJ2-7 for the parts outside the CDR3, the full variable domain is NAGVMQNPRHLVRRRGQEARLRCSPMKGHSHVYWYRQLPEEGLKFMVYLQKENIIDESGMPKERFSAEFPKEGPSILRIQQVVRGDSAAYFCASSPMTERHEQYFGPGTRLTVT.

V is TRBV28 and J is TRBJ2-5; 9 bases align to TRBD2. The J call may be in error: the DNA end matches TRBJ2-7 better. The germline V gene has CDR1 MDHEN and CDR2 SYDVKM. The CDR3 runs to 17 residues. This chain's CDR3 is CASSRGGPASGTYEQYF. The DNA of the CDR3 is TGTGCCAGCAGTCGGGGGGGTCCGGCTAGCGGGACCTACGAGCAGTACTTC.

The chain joins TRBV18 to TRBJ2-1; 12 bases line up with TRBD1. This CDR3 has 14 residues. Germline values: CDR1 KGHSH, CDR2 LQKENI. V shed 3 bases, J shed 7 bases, and the junction held 1 base outside the gene matches. CDR3 protein: CASSPGQGANEQFF. The CDR3 nucleotides read TGTGCCAGCTCACCGGGACAGGGGGCGAATGAGCAGTTCTTC.

V gene TRBV19 combines with J gene TRBJ2-3; tentatively, D is TRBD1 (6 bases). Looked up from germline, CDR1 is LNHDA and CDR2 is SQIVND (reference sequence). Trimming stripped 8 bases from V and 6 bases from J, with 27 bases between. This CDR3 contains 17 residues. Here the CDR3 reads CASGKGTIGGVLDTQYF. CDR3 sequence (DNA): TGTGCCAGTGGAAAGGGGACCATAGGGGGAGTACTGGATACGCAGTATTTT.

This chain joins TRBV29-1 and TRBJ2-5, with 9 positions matching TRBD1. After removal of 5 bases from V and 2 bases from J, the junction contained 3 bases not matched to a gene. The length of the CDR3 is 13 residues. Per the germline V gene, CDR1 is SQVTM and CDR2 is ANQGSEA. This CDR3 is CSVTGTGQETQYF. CDR3 bases: TGCAGCGTTACGGGGACAGGGCAAGAGACCCAGTACTTC.

The gene calls are TRBV6-5 and TRBJ2-2; D is uncertain. The ends were cut back, 2 bases at V and 13 bases at J, with 14 bases in the middle. Germline V CDR1 and CDR2: MNHEY, SVGAGI. This CDR3 spans 13 amino acids. DNA for the CDR3: TGTGCCAGCAGTTACAAGGACGCTCAAAGGCTGTTTTTT. This gives the protein CASSYKDAQRLFF.

The rearrangement joins TRBV15 to TRBJ2-7, with TRBD2 identical over 9 bases. The CDR3 sequence is 19 residues long. Germline V CDR1 and CDR2: LNHNV, YYDKDF (reference sequence). After removal of 1 base from V and 3 bases from J, the junction contained 16 bases not matched to a gene. CDR3 region: CATSRAIGVGSGRLYEQYF. CDR3 coding DNA: TGTGCCACCAGCAGAGCCATAGGGGTAGGGAGCGGGAGGCTCTACGAGCAGTACTTC.

The CDR3 bases are TGTGCCATCAGTGAGTTTCCGGACAACACTGAAGCTTTCTTT. Its translation: CAISEFPDNTEAFF. The chain is built from TRBV10-3 and TRBJ1-1; D not certain. The CDR3 sequence is 14 residues long. The ends were cut back, 1 base at V and 2 bases at J, with 8 bases in the middle. In germline, CDR1 is ENHRY, CDR2 SYGVKD.

V usage is TRBV5-1 and J usage is TRBJ2-7, with 10 bases matching TRBD2. The CDR3 is made up of 15 amino acids. V was clipped by 0 bases and J by 6 bases; unmatched bases: 6. Germline V gene data show CDR1 as SGHRS and CDR2 as YFSETQ. The CDR3, as DNA: TGCGCCAGCAGCTTGGGTCTAGCGGGAGCTTCCGAGCAGTACTTC. It encodes CASSLGLAGASEQYF.